A single sample is the source of the 21 T cell receptor beta chains below, sequenced in a study of T cells in Graves' hyperthyroidism and ophthalmopathy. Template material for amplifying TCR beta CDR3 regions consisted of RNA transcripts. Researchers ran a first-round RT-PCR on the TCR CDR3 using the HTBI primer set. TCRdb itself ran the multiplex PCR reads through MiXCR, one entry per CDR3 protein. The data contain 530,000 or so distinct CDR3 sequences, 40% to 55% of them singletons. The sample was peripheral blood or thyroid tissue (not recorded which). Every receptor here comes from a woman younger than 30 with Graves' hyperthyroidism.

Notes on this clonotype: This may be a read error, as it is one base from a much larger clone. J is TRBJ2-7 and V is TRBV7-9; maybe TRBD2 (6 bases). Germline assignment: CDR1 SEHNR and CDR2 FQNEAQ (reference sequence). The CDR3 runs to 14 residues. Trimming took off 1 base at V and 6 bases at J, with 13 bases between the two ends. The CDR3 nucleotides read TGTGCCAGCAGCTTAGGGAGGGGAGCTAGCGAGCAGTACTTC. Its protein is CASSLGRGASEQYF.

This chain connects TRBV9 to TRBJ1-1; a possible D gene is TRBD1 (6 bases). The length of the CDR3 is 13 residues. The germline V gene encodes CDR1 SGDLS and CDR2 YYNGEE. The V gene lost 3 bases and the J gene lost 11 bases, with 17 bases spanning the gap. CDR3 bases: TGTGCCAGCAGCGCGACCCACAGGGTCGGGGCTTTCTTT. This codes for CASSATHRVGAFF.

This clonotype was recorded at least ten times. V usage is TRBV5-1 and J usage is TRBJ2-6; D tentatively fits TRBD1 or TRBD2 (7 bases each). The germline V gene has CDR1 SGHRS and CDR2 YFSETQ. CDR3 length: 17 amino acids. Trimming took 0 bases from V and 3 from J, leaving 13 bases between them. CDR3 amino acids: CASSLEGGGYGANVLTF. CDR3 in DNA: TGCGCCAGCAGCTTGGAGGGAGGGGGCTATGGGGCCAACGTCCTGACTTTC.

This clonotype came up once. Since the CDR3 does not end with the conserved phenylalanine or tryptophan, this likely comes from a read error. The DNA is omitted, as the CDR3 cannot be located on it reliably, and the CDR3 follows TCRdb's listing. This chain joins TRBV7-9 and TRBJ2-2; the DNA was not used to check the table's D call, TRBD1. Germline-derived CDR1 and CDR2 are SEHNR and FQNEAQ (reference sequence). The CDR3 sequence runs 9 residues, both termini included. The CDR3 here is CASSAGGFD.

As regards this clonotype: This could be a read error, since a much larger clone is one nucleotide away. Here the CDR3 omits its conserved ending phenylalanine or tryptophan, so a read error is the likely source. The V call is TRBV7-9, the J call TRBJ1-1; D is possibly TRBD1 (5 bases). This CDR3 region has 16 residues. Per germline, CDR1 SEHNR and CDR2 FQNEAQ (reference sequence). The V end was cut by 5 bases, the J end by 7 bases, with 23 bases between. The CDR3, as DNA: TGTGCCAGCAGCCCCGGGGCAGGGCAGGTGGACTTTGAAGCTTTCGTT. Encoded protein: CASSPGAGQVDFEAFV.

This clonotype was counted ten times or more. The CDR3, as DNA: TGTGCCAGCAGCTTCGCGAACACCGGGGAGCTGTTTTTT. It codes for CASSFANTGELFF. This chain connects TRBV7-9 to TRBJ2-2; D is undetermined. Trimming stripped 3 bases from V and 0 bases from J, with 2 bases between. The length of the CDR3 is 13 residues. Germline loops: CDR1 SEHNR, CDR2 FQNEAQ (reference sequence).

The chain is built from TRBV3-1 and TRBJ2-6, with a tentative D call TRBD2 (6 bases). V dropped 2 bases and J dropped 3 bases, with 17 bases sitting between them. This CDR3 spans 18 amino acids. Germline CDR1 LGHDT, CDR2 YNNKEL (reference sequence). DNA for the CDR3: TGTGCCAGCAGCCAACGTAGGAGGGCTCTCAATGGGGCCAACGTCCTGACTTTC. This encodes CASSQRRRALNGANVLTF.

This clonotype has a handful of counts. The rearrangement joins TRBV9 to TRBJ2-5; D may correspond to TRBD1 or TRBD2 (7 bases each). In germline, CDR1 is SGDLS, CDR2 YYNGEE. V was pared by 2 bases and J by 1 base, with 12 bases between. The length of the CDR3 is 15 residues. The DNA for the CDR3 is TGTGCCAGCAGCGTTTGGGAGGGGGCCCAAGAGACCCAGTACTTC. As protein: CASSVWEGAQETQYF.

The chain couples TRBV2 to TRBJ1-4, with D hard to call. CDR3 length equals 14 residues. Germline values: CDR1 SNHLY, CDR2 FYNNEI. With 9 bases removed from V and 0 bases from J, the gap between germline ends came to 11 bases. CDR3 DNA sequence: TGTGCCAGTAGACCAACACCAACTAATGAAAAACTGTTTTTT. This sequence encodes CASRPTPTNEKLFF.

The chain links TRBV2 to TRBJ2-7; 7 bases match TRBD1. The junction had 9 bases not matched to a gene; V was cut back by 8 bases and J by 2 bases. The CDR3 has 14 amino acids. Germline-derived CDR1 and CDR2 are SNHLY and FYNNEI. The CDR3 coding sequence is TGTGCCAGCTGGCGGGCGACAGGGCCCTACGAGCAGTACTTC. This sequence encodes CASWRATGPYEQYF.

There are a few counts of this clonotype. V is TRBV5-1 and J is TRBJ2-5, with D unclear. The CDR3 spans 15 residues. Germline V gene data show CDR1 as SGHRS and CDR2 as YFSETQ. V was cut by 0 bases and J by 5 bases, with 14 bases left in between. The CDR3 region is CASSLAIGFRETQYF. CDR3 bases: TGCGCCAGCAGCTTGGCCATCGGGTTCCGGGAGACCCAGTACTTC.

This clonotype was observed many times. The chain recombines TRBV20-1 with TRBJ1-1; 7 positions agree with TRBD1. CDR3 length: 15 amino acids. Trimming at V came to 2 bases and at J to 5 bases, leaving 11 bases not matched to a gene. CDR1 and CDR2 (germline): DFQATT, SNEGSKA (reference sequence). CDR3 region: CSARISNRGWTEAFF. The CDR3 DNA reads TGCAGTGCTAGAATCTCAAACAGGGGATGGACTGAAGCTTTCTTT.

This clonotype was counted many times. V gene TRBV12-3 or TRBV12-4 combines with J gene TRBJ1-2; TRBD1 matches at 7 bases. V lost 5 bases and J lost 2; bases outside the gene matches: 8. CDR3 length: 15 amino acids. The DNA for the CDR3 is TGTGCCAGCAGTGACCCCAGGGGGGGAAACTATGGCTACACCTTC. It encodes CASSDPRGGNYGYTF.

This clonotype was detected many times. This chain joins TRBV20-1 and TRBJ2-5; 8 bases fit TRBD2. The CDR3 is 16 residues long. In germline, CDR1 is DFQATT, CDR2 SNEGSKA (reference sequence). Trimming at V came to 6 bases and at J to 5 bases, leaving 17 bases not matched to a gene. In nucleotides, the CDR3 is TGCAGTGCGGAGGGCTCCGGGAGGGGGATTGGGGAGACCCAGTACTTC. Its protein product is CSAEGSGRGIGETQYF.

The chain has TRBV29-1 and TRBJ1-2, with D perhaps TRBD1 (5 bases). The ends were cut back, 7 bases at V and 5 bases at J, with 17 bases in the middle. The germline gives CDR1 SQVTM, CDR2 ANQGSEA. The CDR3 length is 13 residues. The CDR3 reads CSASLGLTYGYTF. CDR3 sequence (DNA): TGCAGCGCCTCATTGGGACTTACTTATGGCTACACCTTC. Full variable domain (remainder filled in from reference TRBV29-1 and TRBJ1-2): SAVISQKPSRDICQRGTSLTIQCQVDSQVTMMFWYRQQPGQSLTLIATANQGSEATYESGFVIDKFPISRPNLTFSTLTVSNMSPEDSSIYLCSASLGLTYGYTFGSGTRLTVV.

The gene calls are TRBV10-3 and TRBJ2-7; 7 bases are a match to TRBD2. V lost 0 bases, J lost 1 base, and 0 bases stayed unmatched. Looked up from germline, CDR1 is ENHRY and CDR2 is SYGVKD. CDR3 length: 14 amino acids. The CDR3 spells CAISESGLSYEQYF. In DNA, the CDR3 is TGTGCCATCAGTGAGTCGGGACTATCCTACGAGCAGTACTTC.

This clonotype was seen once. The chain links TRBV20-1 to TRBJ2-2; 8 bases agree with TRBD2. V gave up 5 bases and J gave up 11 bases; unmatched junction bases: 13. This CDR3 is built from 14 residues. CDR1 is DFQATT and CDR2 is SNEGSKA in the germline V gene (reference sequence). CDR3: CSAVTGGRGNELFF. In DNA, the CDR3 is TGCAGTGCTGTGACGGGAGGGCGAGGAAATGAGCTGTTTTTT.

The chain employs TRBV6-4 and TRBJ2-3; the match to TRBD1 covers 8 bases. The CDR3 is 14 amino acids. Germline V lookup: CDR1 MRHNA, CDR2 SNTAGT. The V segment lost 8 bases and the J segment 1 base; nucleotides outside the gene matches: 5. CDR3 protein: CASSTTGGTDTQYF. Written as DNA, the CDR3 is TGTGCCAGCTCGACGACAGGGGGCACAGATACGCAGTATTTT.

This clonotype was counted at least ten times. The rearrangement joins TRBV5-1 to TRBJ2-2; D might be TRBD2 (6 bases). V gave up 2 bases and J gave up 4 bases, with 15 bases separating them. The CDR3 has 16 residues. Looked up from germline, CDR1 is SGHRS and CDR2 is YFSETQ. This CDR3 is CASSFLSGSGTGELFF. CDR3 bases: TGCGCCAGCAGCTTCCTTTCCGGGAGTGGCACCGGGGAGCTGTTTTTT.

Of note for this clonotype: A junction end diverges from the germline sequence, so it may reflect a read error. CDR3 sequence (DNA): TGTGCCAGCCGGTCCTACCGGGCCCCAAATTCACCCCTCCTCTTT. This gives the protein CASRSYRAPNSPLLF. The rearrangement joins TRBV28 to TRBJ1-6; D is uncertain. The germline gives CDR1 MDHEN, CDR2 SYDVKM. The CDR3 consists of 15 residues.

The chain links TRBV2 to TRBJ2-5; a weak D match, TRBD2 (5 bases). Germline V gene sequence: CDR1 SNHLY, CDR2 FYNNEI. V lost 2 bases and J 5 bases, leaving 9 bases between the germline ends. The length of the CDR3 is 13 residues. The CDR3, as DNA: TGTGCCAGCAGTGAATGGAAGCGGGAGACCCAGTACTTC. It codes for CASSEWKRETQYF.